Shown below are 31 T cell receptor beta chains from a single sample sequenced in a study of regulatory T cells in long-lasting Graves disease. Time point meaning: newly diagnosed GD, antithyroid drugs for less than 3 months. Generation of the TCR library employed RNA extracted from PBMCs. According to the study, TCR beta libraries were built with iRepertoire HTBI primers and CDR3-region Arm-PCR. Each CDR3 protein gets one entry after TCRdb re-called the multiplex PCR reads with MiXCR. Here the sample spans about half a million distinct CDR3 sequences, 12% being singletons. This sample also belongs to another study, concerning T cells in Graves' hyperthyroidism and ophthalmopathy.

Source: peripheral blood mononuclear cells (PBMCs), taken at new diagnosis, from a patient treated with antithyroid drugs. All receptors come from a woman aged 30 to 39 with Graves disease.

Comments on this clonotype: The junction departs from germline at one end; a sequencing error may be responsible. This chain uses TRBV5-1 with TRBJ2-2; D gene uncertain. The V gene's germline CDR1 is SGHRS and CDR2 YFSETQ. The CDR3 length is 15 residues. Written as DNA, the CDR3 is TGCGCCAGCAACTTGGATAGTGAGAGTACCGGGGAGCTGTTTTTT. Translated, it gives CASNLDSESTGELFF.

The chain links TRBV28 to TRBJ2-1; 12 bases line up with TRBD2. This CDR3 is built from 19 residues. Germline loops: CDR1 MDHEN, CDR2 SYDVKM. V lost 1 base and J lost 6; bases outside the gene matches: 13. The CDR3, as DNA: TGTGCCAGCAGTTTATTTTTCGCGCCTAGCGGGAGGGCCTCCAATGAGCAGTTCTTC. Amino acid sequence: CASSLFFAPSGRASNEQFF.

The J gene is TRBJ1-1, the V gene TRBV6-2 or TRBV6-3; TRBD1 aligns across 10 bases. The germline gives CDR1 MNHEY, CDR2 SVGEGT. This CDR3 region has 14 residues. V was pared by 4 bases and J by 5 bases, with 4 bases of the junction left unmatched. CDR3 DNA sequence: TGTGCCAGCAGTTGGGACAGGGGATATACTGAAGCTTTCTTT. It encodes CASSWDRGYTEAFF.

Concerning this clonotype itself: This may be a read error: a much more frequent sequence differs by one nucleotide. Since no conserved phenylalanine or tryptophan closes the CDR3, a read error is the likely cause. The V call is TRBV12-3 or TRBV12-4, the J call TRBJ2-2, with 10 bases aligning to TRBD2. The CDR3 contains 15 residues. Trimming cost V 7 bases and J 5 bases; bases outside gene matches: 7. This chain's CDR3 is CASTLAGVWTGELFL. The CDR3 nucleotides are TGTGCCAGCACTCTAGCGGGAGTCTGGACCGGGGAGCTGTTTCTT.

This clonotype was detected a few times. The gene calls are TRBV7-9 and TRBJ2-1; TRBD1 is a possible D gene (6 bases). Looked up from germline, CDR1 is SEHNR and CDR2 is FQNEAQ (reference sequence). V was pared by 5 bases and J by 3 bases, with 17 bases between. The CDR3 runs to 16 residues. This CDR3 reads CASSPTQGPHYNEQFF. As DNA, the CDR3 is TGTGCCAGCAGCCCAACTCAGGGGCCCCACTACAATGAGCAGTTCTTC.

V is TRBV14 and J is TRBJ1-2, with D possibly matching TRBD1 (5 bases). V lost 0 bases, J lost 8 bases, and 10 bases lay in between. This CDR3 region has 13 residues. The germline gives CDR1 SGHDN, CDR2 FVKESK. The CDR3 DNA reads TGTGCCAGCAGCCAAGATCCAGGGAACGGCTACACCTTC. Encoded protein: CASSQDPGNGYTF.

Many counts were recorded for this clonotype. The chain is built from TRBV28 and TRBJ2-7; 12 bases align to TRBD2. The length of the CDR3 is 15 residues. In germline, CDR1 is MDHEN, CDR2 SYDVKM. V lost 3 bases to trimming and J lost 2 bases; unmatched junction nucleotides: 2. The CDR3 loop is CASSLGLAGTYEQYF. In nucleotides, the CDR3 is TGTGCCAGCAGTTTGGGACTAGCGGGTACCTACGAGCAGTACTTC.

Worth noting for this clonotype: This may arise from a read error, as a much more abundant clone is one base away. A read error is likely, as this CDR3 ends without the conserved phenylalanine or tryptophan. The CDR3 is CASYRQGLTEAFL. The CDR3 nucleotides read TGTGCCAGCTACAGACAGGGCTTAACTGAAGCTTTCCTT. The genes are TRBV18 and TRBJ1-1; TRBD1 agrees at 7 bases. The V gene's germline CDR1 is KGHSH and CDR2 LQKENI. Unmatched junction bases numbered 7, after V lost 7 bases and J lost 5 bases. The CDR3 totals 13 residues.

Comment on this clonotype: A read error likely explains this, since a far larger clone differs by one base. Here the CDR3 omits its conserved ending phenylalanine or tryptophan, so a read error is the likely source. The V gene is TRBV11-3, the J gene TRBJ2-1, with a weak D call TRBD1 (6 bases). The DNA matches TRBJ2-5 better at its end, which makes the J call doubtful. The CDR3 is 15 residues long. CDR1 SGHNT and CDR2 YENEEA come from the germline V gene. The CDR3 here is CASSLVRTVQETQYL. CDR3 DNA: TGTGCCAGCAGCTTAGTGCGGACAGTACAAGAGACCCAGTACTTG.

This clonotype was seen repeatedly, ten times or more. The CDR3 loop is CASSLGHRTKQFF. CDR3 sequence (DNA): TGTGCCAGCAGCCTAGGGCATAGGACAAAACAGTTCTTC. The V and J genes are TRBV11-3 and TRBJ2-1; tentatively, D is TRBD1 (5 bases). The CDR3 runs to 13 residues. V dropped 5 bases and J dropped 13 bases, with 18 bases sitting between them. Germline V gene sequence: CDR1 SGHNT, CDR2 YENEEA. Using reference TRBV11-3 and TRBJ2-1 for the parts outside the CDR3, the full variable domain is EAGVVQSPRYKIIEKKQPVAFWCNPISGHNTLYWYLQNLGQGPELLIRYENEEAVDDSQLPKDRFSAERLKGVDSTLKIQPAELGDSAVYLCASSLGHRTKQFFGPGTRLTVL.

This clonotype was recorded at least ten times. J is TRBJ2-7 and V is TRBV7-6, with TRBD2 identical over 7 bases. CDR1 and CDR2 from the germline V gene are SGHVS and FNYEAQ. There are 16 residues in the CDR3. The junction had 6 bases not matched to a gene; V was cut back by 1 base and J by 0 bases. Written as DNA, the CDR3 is TGTGCCAGCAGCTTAGGTACGGCTAGCGGCTCCTACGAGCAGTACTTC. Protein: CASSLGTASGSYEQYF.

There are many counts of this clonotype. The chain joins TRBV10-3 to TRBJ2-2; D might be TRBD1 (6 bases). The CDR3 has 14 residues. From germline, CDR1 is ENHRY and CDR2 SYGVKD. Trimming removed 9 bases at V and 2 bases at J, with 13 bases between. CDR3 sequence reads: CAIRSQGNTGELFF. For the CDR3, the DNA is TGTGCCATACGATCACAGGGTAACACCGGGGAGCTGTTTTTT.

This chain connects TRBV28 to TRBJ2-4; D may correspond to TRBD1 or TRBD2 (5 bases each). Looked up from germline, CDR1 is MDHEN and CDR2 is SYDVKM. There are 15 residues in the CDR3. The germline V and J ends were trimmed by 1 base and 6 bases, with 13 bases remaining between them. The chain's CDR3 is CASSLSGTELNIQYF. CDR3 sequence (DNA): TGTGCCAGCAGTTTATCCGGGACGGAGTTAAACATTCAGTACTTC. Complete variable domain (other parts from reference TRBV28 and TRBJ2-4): DVKVTQSSRYLVKRTGEKVFLECVQDMDHENMFWYRQDPGLGLRLIYFSYDVKMKEKGDIPEGYSVSREKKERFSLILESASTNQTSMYLCASSLSGTELNIQYFGAGTRLSVL.

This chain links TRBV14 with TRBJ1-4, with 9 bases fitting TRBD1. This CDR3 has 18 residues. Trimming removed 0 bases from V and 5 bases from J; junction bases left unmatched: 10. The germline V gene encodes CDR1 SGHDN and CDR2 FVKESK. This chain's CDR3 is CASSQDRGTGQGNEKLFF. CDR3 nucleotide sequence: TGTGCCAGCAGCCAAGATCGGGGAACCGGACAGGGGAATGAAAAACTGTTTTTT.

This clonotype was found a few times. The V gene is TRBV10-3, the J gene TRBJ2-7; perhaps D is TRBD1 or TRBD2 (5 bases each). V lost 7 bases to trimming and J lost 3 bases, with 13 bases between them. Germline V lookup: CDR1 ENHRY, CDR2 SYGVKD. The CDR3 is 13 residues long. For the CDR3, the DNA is TGTGCCATCAATCGGGACGGATACTACGAGCAGTACTTC. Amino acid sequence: CAINRDGYYEQYF.

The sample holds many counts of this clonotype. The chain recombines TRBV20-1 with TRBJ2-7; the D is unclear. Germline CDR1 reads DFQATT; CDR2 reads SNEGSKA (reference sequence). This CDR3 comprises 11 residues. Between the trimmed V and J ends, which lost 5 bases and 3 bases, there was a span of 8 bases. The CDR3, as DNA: TGCAGTGCTTTTGACCGCTACGAGCAGTACTTC. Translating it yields CSAFDRYEQYF.

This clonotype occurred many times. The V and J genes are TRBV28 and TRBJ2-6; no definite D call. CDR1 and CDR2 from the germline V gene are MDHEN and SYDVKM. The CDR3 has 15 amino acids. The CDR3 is CASYEGRSGANVLTF. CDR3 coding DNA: TGTGCGAGCTACGAAGGACGCTCTGGGGCCAACGTCCTGACTTTC.

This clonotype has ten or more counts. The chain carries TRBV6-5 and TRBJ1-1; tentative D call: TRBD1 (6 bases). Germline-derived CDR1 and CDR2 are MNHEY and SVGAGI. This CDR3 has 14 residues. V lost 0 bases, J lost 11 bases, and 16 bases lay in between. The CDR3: CASSYSDSALRAFF. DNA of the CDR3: TGTGCCAGCAGTTACTCGGACAGCGCCCTGCGGGCTTTCTTT.

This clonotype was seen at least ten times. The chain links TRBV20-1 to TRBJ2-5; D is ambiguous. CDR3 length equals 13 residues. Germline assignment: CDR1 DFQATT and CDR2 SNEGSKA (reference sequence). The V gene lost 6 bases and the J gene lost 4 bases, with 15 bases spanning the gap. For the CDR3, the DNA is TGCAGTGCACGATCTGGGGTGTCAGAGACCCAGTACTTC. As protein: CSARSGVSETQYF.

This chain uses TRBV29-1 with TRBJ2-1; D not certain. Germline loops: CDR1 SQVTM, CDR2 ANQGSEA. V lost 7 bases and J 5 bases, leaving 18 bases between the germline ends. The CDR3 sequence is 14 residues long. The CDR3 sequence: CSGLVTQHDNEQFF. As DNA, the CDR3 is TGCAGCGGTCTAGTTACCCAGCACGACAATGAGCAGTTCTTC.

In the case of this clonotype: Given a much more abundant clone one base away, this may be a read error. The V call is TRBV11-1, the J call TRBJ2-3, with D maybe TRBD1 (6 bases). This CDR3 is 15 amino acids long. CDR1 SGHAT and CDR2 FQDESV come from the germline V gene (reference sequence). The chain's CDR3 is CASSLGWGRLDEQSF. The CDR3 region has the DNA TGTGCCAGCAGCTTAGGGTGGGGGCGTCTGGATGAGCAGTCCTTC.

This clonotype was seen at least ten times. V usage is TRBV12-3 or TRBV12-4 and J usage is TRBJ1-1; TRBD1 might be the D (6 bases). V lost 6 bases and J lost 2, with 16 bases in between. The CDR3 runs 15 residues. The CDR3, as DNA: TGTGCCAGCAGCCCGTTCCAGGGGAGTAACACTGAAGCTTTCTTT. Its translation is CASSPFQGSNTEAFF.

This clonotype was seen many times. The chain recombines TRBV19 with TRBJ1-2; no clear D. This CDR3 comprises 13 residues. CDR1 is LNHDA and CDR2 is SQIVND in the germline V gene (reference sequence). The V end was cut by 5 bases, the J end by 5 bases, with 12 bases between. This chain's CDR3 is CASSPDDGYGYTF. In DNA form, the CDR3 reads TGTGCCAGTAGTCCAGACGACGGGTATGGCTACACCTTC.

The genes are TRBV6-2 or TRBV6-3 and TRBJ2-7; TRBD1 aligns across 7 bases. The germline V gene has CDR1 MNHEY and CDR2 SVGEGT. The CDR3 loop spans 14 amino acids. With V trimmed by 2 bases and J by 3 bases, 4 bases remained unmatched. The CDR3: CASSYRGRFYEQYF. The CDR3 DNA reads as TGTGCCAGCAGTTACAGGGGGCGCTTCTACGAGCAGTACTTC.

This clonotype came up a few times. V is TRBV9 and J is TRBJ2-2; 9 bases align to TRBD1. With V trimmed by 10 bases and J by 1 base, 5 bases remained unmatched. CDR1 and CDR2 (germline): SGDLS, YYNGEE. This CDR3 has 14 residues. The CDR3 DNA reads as TGTGCCTGGTTGGACAGGGGGAACACCGGGGAGCTGTTTTTT. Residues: CAWLDRGNTGELFF.

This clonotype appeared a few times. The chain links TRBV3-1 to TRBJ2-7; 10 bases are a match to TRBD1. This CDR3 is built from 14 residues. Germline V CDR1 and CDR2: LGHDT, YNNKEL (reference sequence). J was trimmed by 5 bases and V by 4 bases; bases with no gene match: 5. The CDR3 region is CASSLGQGVDEQYF. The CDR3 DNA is TGTGCCAGCAGCCTCGGACAGGGGGTCGACGAGCAGTACTTC.

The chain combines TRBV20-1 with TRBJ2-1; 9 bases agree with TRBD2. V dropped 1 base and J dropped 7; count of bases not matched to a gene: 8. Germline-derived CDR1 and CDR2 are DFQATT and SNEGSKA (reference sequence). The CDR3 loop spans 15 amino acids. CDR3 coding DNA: TGCAGTGCTAGAGTTGGAGCGGGAGGTAGTAATGAGCAGTTCTTC. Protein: CSARVGAGGSNEQFF.

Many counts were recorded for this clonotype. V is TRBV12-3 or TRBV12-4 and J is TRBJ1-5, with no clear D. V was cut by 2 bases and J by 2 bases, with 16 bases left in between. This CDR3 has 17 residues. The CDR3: CASSLRQVALGNQPQHF. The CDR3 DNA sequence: TGTGCCAGCAGTTTAAGGCAGGTCGCCCTTGGCAATCAGCCCCAGCATTTT.

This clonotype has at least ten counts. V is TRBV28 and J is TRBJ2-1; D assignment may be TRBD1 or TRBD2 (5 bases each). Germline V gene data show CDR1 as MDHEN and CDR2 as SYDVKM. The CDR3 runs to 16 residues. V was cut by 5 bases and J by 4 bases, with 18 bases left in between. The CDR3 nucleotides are TGTGCCAGCAGTGGGGGTGGGGAGTTAAAATACAATGAGCAGTTCTTC. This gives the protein CASSGGGELKYNEQFF.

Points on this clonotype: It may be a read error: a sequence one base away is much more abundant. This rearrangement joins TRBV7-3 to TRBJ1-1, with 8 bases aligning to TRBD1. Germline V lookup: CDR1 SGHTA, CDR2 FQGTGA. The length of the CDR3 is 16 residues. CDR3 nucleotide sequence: TGTGCCAGCAGCCCAGGGACAGGCATTTGGGTTGCTGAAGCTCTCTTT. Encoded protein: CASSPGTGIWVAEALF.

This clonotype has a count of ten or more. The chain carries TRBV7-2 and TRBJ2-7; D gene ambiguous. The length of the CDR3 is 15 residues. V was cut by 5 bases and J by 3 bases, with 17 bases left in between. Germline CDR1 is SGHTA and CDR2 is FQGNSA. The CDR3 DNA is TGTGCCAGCAGCCCTGCCGCCCAGACCTACTACGAGCAGTACTTC. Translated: CASSPAAQTYYEQYF. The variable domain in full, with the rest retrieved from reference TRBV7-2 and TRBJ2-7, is GAGVSQSPSNKVTEKGKDVELRCDPISGHTALYWYRQSLGQGLEFLIYFQGNSAPDKSGLPSDRFSAERTGGSVSTLTIQRTQQEDSAVYLCASSPAAQTYYEQYFGPGTRLTVT.